A single sample gave rise to the 25 T cell receptor beta chains below, sequenced in a study of blood T cell repertoires in COVID-19. TCRdb's copy holds only in-frame clones and misses some; the assay was immunoSEQ multiplex PCR. The sample consists of 200,000 or so clones, approximately 84% of them appearing once. The specimen was peripheral blood. The receptors here all came from a woman in her 70s with active or convalescent COVID-19.

V gene TRBV30 combines with J gene TRBJ2-5, with D tentatively TRBD1 (5 bases). Trimming left V 3 bases short and J 5 bases short, with 22 bases between. Germline V gene data show CDR1 as GTSNPN and CDR2 as SVGIG (reference sequence). This CDR3 region has 16 residues. In nucleotides, the CDR3 is TGTGCCTGGAGGGTATCCAGGGCAACTTTGCGGGAGACCCAGTACTTC. Translating gives CAWRVSRATLRETQYF.

The genes are TRBV7-8 and TRBJ1-4; TRBD1 is a possible D gene (5 bases). The CDR3 is 17 amino acids. Germline V CDR1 and CDR2: SGHVS, FQNEAQ. V lost 2 bases and J 7 bases, leaving 20 bases between the germline ends. CDR3 DNA: TGTGCCAGCAGCTTATCGCCACTGGGGGGGAGTGGTGAAAAACTGTTTTTT. This codes for CASSLSPLGGSGEKLFF.

J is TRBJ2-7 and V is TRBV19; 10 bases are shared with TRBD2. V was clipped by 5 bases and J by 6 bases; unmatched bases: 7. Germline-derived CDR1 and CDR2 are LNHDA and SQIVND (reference sequence). This CDR3 has 14 residues. This chain's CDR3 is CASSGDSGRSEQYF. The CDR3 DNA is TGTGCCAGTAGTGGAGATAGCGGGAGGAGCGAGCAGTACTTC.

This chain joins TRBV19 and TRBJ1-2, with 8 bases aligning to TRBD1. CDR1 is LNHDA and CDR2 is SQIVND in the germline V gene (reference sequence). This CDR3 has 15 residues. V trimming: 4 bases; J trimming: 7 bases; junction bases outside the gene matches: 11. This CDR3 reads CASSTQGAWGSGYTF. CDR3 in DNA: TGTGCCAGTAGTACCCAGGGGGCTTGGGGATCTGGCTACACCTTC.

V usage is TRBV12-5 and J usage is TRBJ1-6, with D maybe TRBD1 (6 bases). Trimming pared 0 bases from V and 8 bases from J, leaving 14 bases between. Germline values: CDR1 LGHNT, CDR2 FRNRAP. This CDR3 is built from 16 residues. The CDR3 sequence: CASGLVLAGADSPLHF. The CDR3, as DNA: TGTGCTAGTGGTTTGGTACTGGCGGGGGCCGATTCACCCCTCCACTTT.

This chain joins TRBV9 and TRBJ1-4; D is perhaps TRBD1 (5 bases). With 0 bases removed from V and 0 bases from J, the gap between germline ends came to 9 bases. In germline, CDR1 is SGDLS, CDR2 YYNGEE. This CDR3 has 16 amino acids. The CDR3 loop reads CASSVDARATNEKLFF. Written as DNA, the CDR3 is TGTGCCAGCAGCGTAGATGCCAGGGCAACTAATGAAAAACTGTTTTTT. The whole variable domain, remainder taken from reference TRBV9 and TRBJ1-4, is DSGVTQTPKHLITATGQRVTLRCSPRSGDLSVYWYQQSLDQGLQFLIQYYNGEERAKGNILERFSAQQFPDLHSELNLSSLELGDSALYFCASSVDARATNEKLFFGSGTQLSVL.

The CDR3 sequence: CASSLGLAGGWEQFF. CDR3 sequence (DNA): TGTGCCAGCAGCTTGGGACTAGCGGGAGGTTGGGAGCAGTTCTTC. The chain combines TRBV7-2 with TRBJ2-1; 15 nucleotides align to TRBD2. Per germline, CDR1 SGHTA and CDR2 FQGNSA. CDR3 size: 15 residues. V shed 3 bases, J shed 10 bases, and the junction held 4 bases outside the gene matches.

The J gene is TRBJ2-2, the V gene TRBV3-1 (or the pseudogene TRBV3-2); D not certain. Per the germline V gene, CDR1 is LGHDT and CDR2 is YNNKEL (reference sequence). V dropped 4 bases and J dropped 3 bases, with 9 bases sitting between them. This CDR3 contains 14 residues. The CDR3 DNA follows: TGTGCCAGCAGCCTTTCCAGCGACACCGGGGAGCTGTTTTTT. Translated: CASSLSSDTGELFF.

J is TRBJ2-3 and V is TRBV6-6; 8 nucleotides agree with TRBD2. The CDR3 is made up of 16 amino acids. Trimming took 6 bases from V and 6 from J; bases not matched to a gene: 14. From germline, CDR1 is MNHNY and CDR2 SVGAGI (reference sequence). CDR3 sequence (DNA): TGTGCCAGCAGCTTCGGGAGGGCCCTATATTTGGATACGCAGTATTTT. Protein: CASSFGRALYLDTQYF.

The V call is TRBV2, the J call TRBJ2-1; 9 bases fit TRBD2. This CDR3 is 15 amino acids long. The V segment lost 7 bases and the J segment 6 bases; nucleotides outside the gene matches: 10. Germline V lookup: CDR1 SNHLY, CDR2 FYNNEI. CDR3 amino acids: CASKRGRVGGNEQFF. DNA for the CDR3: TGTGCCAGCAAGCGCGGGAGGGTCGGTGGCAATGAGCAGTTCTTC.

This clone was seen once. The chain couples TRBV7-8 to TRBJ2-7; D perhaps matches TRBD2 (6 bases). The CDR3 loop spans 17 amino acids. CDR1 and CDR2 (germline): SGHVS, FQNEAQ. V lost 4 bases to trimming and J lost 3 bases, with 22 bases between them. This CDR3 reads CASSYRVSGLRFYEQYF. CDR3 bases: TGTGCCAGCAGCTATAGGGTGTCGGGACTCAGGTTCTACGAGCAGTACTTC. Complete variable domain (other parts from reference TRBV7-8 and TRBJ2-7): GAGVSQSPRYKVAKRGQDVALRCDPISGHVSLFWYQQALGQGPEFLTYFQNEAQLDKSGLPSDRFFAERPEGSVSTLKIQRTQQEDSAVYLCASSYRVSGLRFYEQYFGPGTRLTVT.

This chain joins TRBV6-2 or TRBV6-3 and TRBJ2-2; no reliable D call. The CDR3 covers 17 residues. Between the trimmed V and J ends, which lost 2 bases and 0 bases, there was a span of 13 bases. Germline V gene data show CDR1 as MNHEY and CDR2 as SVGEGT. CDR3 sequence: CASSYQDWVANTGELFF. In DNA, the CDR3 is TGTGCCAGCAGTTACCAAGACTGGGTGGCGAACACCGGGGAGCTGTTTTTT.

The chain links TRBV24-1 to TRBJ1-2; D is ambiguous. Germline lookup yields CDR1 KGHDR and CDR2 SFDVKD. There are 12 residues in the CDR3. Trimming took off 5 bases at V and 1 base at J, with 4 bases between the two ends. The CDR3, as DNA: TGTGCCACCAGTGCCAGTAACTATGGCTACACCTTC. It codes for CATSASNYGYTF.

This clone came up a few times. The genes are TRBV5-1 and TRBJ1-1, with a possible D match to TRBD1 (6 bases). CDR1 and CDR2 (germline): SGHRS, YFSETQ. Trimming removed 4 bases at V and 0 bases at J, with 13 bases between. This CDR3 is built from 15 residues. The CDR3 sequence: CASSLGHRVNTEAFF. The CDR3 DNA follows: TGCGCCAGCAGCCTCGGACACAGGGTGAACACTGAAGCTTTCTTT. Supplemented by reference TRBV5-1 and TRBJ1-1, the full variable domain reads KAGVTQTPRYLIKTRGQQVTLSCSPISGHRSVSWYQQTPGQGLQFLFEYFSETQRNKGNFPGRFSGRQFSNSRSEMNVSTLELGDSALYLCASSLGHRVNTEAFFGQGTRLTVV.

V gene TRBV7-8 combines with J gene TRBJ2-7; a weak D match, TRBD2 (5 bases). From germline, CDR1 is SGHVS and CDR2 FQNEAQ. The CDR3 runs 17 residues. V lost 0 bases and J 2 bases, leaving 17 bases between the germline ends. The CDR3 bases are TGTGCCAGCAGCTTAGCGGGGAGCGGACCTAAACCCTACGAGCAGTACTTC. Amino acids: CASSLAGSGPKPYEQYF. Full variable domain (remainder filled in from reference TRBV7-8 and TRBJ2-7): GAGVSQSPRYKVAKRGQDVALRCDPISGHVSLFWYQQALGQGPEFLTYFQNEAQLDKSGLPSDRFFAERPEGSVSTLKIQRTQQEDSAVYLCASSLAGSGPKPYEQYFGPGTRLTVT.

The V gene is TRBV27, the J gene TRBJ1-5; tentative D call: TRBD1 (5 bases). The V end lost 2 bases, the J end lost 3 bases, and 8 bases lay between the germline ends. CDR3 length equals 14 residues. In germline, CDR1 is MNHEY, CDR2 SMNVEV (reference sequence). In DNA form, the CDR3 reads TGTGCCAGCAGTTTAAGGGGTTACAATCAGCCCCAGCATTTT. Protein: CASSLRGYNQPQHF.

The CDR3 DNA is TGCAGTGCCCCTTGGAGGGAGGAGCAGTACTTC. This codes for CSAPWREEQYF. The chain couples TRBV20-1 to TRBJ2-7, with D tentatively TRBD2 (6 bases). This CDR3 spans 11 amino acids. Germline CDR1 is DFQATT and CDR2 is SNEGSKA (reference sequence). V lost 6 bases and J lost 7, with 13 bases in between.

The chain has TRBV5-1 and TRBJ2-2; maybe TRBD1 (6 bases). Germline V lookup: CDR1 SGHRS, CDR2 YFSETQ. Trimming removed 0 bases at V and 7 bases at J, with 13 bases between. This CDR3 has 15 amino acids. CDR3 protein: CASSLEPGDGGELFF. As DNA, the CDR3 is TGCGCCAGCAGCTTGGAGCCAGGGGACGGCGGGGAGCTGTTTTTT.

This chain joins TRBV18 and TRBJ2-3; D is possibly TRBD2 (6 bases). Per the germline V gene, CDR1 is KGHSH and CDR2 is LQKENI. The CDR3 is 14 amino acids. Trimming cost V 6 bases and J 1 base, with 11 bases left between them. CDR3 sequence (DNA): TGTGCCAGCTCCCGTAGGGAGGGCACAGATACGCAGTATTTT. Translating gives CASSRREGTDTQYF. Drawing the rest from reference TRBV18 and TRBJ2-3, the complete variable domain is NAGVMQNPRHLVRRRGQEARLRCSPMKGHSHVYWYRQLPEEGLKFMVYLQKENIIDESGMPKERFSAEFPKEGPSILRIQQVVRGDSAAYFCASSRREGTDTQYFGPGTRLTVL.

This sequence joins TRBV9 and TRBJ1-1; no clear D gene. The CDR3 has 15 amino acids. CDR1 and CDR2 from the germline V gene are SGDLS and YYNGEE. The V end was cut by 3 bases, the J end by 5 bases, with 17 bases between. The CDR3, as DNA: TGTGCCAGCAGCGCTAGCCCGACCACGGGAACTGAAGCTTTCTTT. Encoded protein: CASSASPTTGTEAFF.

This sequence joins TRBV7-2 and TRBJ1-2, with no clear D. CDR1 SGHTA and CDR2 FQGNSA come from the germline V gene. This CDR3 is 14 amino acids long. V shed 1 base and J shed 5 bases, with 11 bases lying between them. CDR3 sequence (DNA): TGTGCCAGCAGCTTAGTTGGGCAGGATTATGGCTACACCTTC. Translation: CASSLVGQDYGYTF.

The chain couples TRBV7-9 to TRBJ1-6, with 9 bases lining up with TRBD1. Germline V gives CDR1 SEHNR, CDR2 FQNEAQ (reference sequence). Losses at the gene ends were 5 bases for V and 11 bases for J; bases not matched to a gene: 10. The length of the CDR3 is 15 residues. The CDR3 reads CASSPGTGYRPPLHF. The CDR3 DNA is TGTGCCAGCAGCCCCGGGACAGGGTATCGGCCACCCCTCCACTTT.

V and J are TRBV30 and TRBJ1-4, with 7 bases matching TRBD1. The CDR3 totals 13 residues. Germline V gene sequence: CDR1 GTSNPN, CDR2 SVGIG (reference sequence). With 7 bases clipped from V and 7 bases from J, the junction kept 9 bases outside the gene matches. The CDR3 nucleotides are TGTGCCTCCGAAAGACAGGGAGGTGAAAAACTGTTTTTT. It is translated as CASERQGGEKLFF.

This rearrangement joins TRBV18 to TRBJ1-1; TRBD1 aligns across 8 bases. Germline values: CDR1 KGHSH, CDR2 LQKENI. The CDR3 contains 12 residues. The trim removed 6 bases at V and 10 bases at J, leaving 7 bases unmatched. The DNA for the CDR3 is TGTGCCAGCTCGCATGACAGGGGTGCAGCTTTCTTT. Residues: CASSHDRGAAFF.

V gene TRBV24-1 combines with J gene TRBJ1-2; 8 positions match TRBD1. CDR1 is KGHDR and CDR2 is SFDVKD in the germline V gene. This CDR3 comprises 21 residues. V was clipped by 4 bases and J by 8 bases; unmatched bases: 29. The CDR3 protein is CATSDRRLEDRVIVAQGGYTF. The CDR3 DNA follows: TGTGCCACCAGTGACCGTCGGTTGGAGGACAGGGTAATTGTGGCACAGGGAGGCTACACCTTC.